A single sample gave rise to the 27 T cell receptor beta chains below, sequenced in a study of Ad26.COV2.S vaccination and SARS-CoV-2 variants. TCRdb's table, derived via immunoSEQ multiplex PCR, lists solely in-frame clones and lacks some. The sample gives just over 350,000 clones, about 85% of which show up once; roughly 3.5% is in the top ten. As for treatment: around 19 received Ad26.COV2.S at low or high dose, single or two shots; 5 received placebo; per-sample allocation not given. Material that was analyzed had been drawn on day 63 after the first vaccine or placebo injection. The sequencing here drew on peripheral blood, taken in a trial of Ad26.COV2.S vaccine versus placebo. The receptor set was obtained from a person aged 18-60 years who received the Ad26.COV2.S COVID-19 vaccine or a placebo.

The V call is TRBV18, the J call TRBJ1-3, with D possibly TRBD1 on 6 matching bases. Trimming shortened V by 3 bases and J by 0 bases, and 21 bases separated the two germline ends. CDR1 and CDR2 (germline): KGHSH, LQKENI. The CDR3 loop spans 19 amino acids. In DNA form, the CDR3 reads TGTGCCAGCTCACCGATAGGACCCCGGGACACCAACTCTGGAAACACCATATATTTT. Translated: CASSPIGPRDTNSGNTIYF.

This chain links TRBV3-1 (or the pseudogene TRBV3-2) with TRBJ2-4, with no clear D. The CDR3 contains 15 residues. Germline V gene lookup returns CDR1 LGHDT and CDR2 YNNKEL (reference sequence). Trimming pared 0 bases from V and 2 bases from J, leaving 8 bases between. CDR3 coding DNA: TGTGCCAGCAGCCAAGATGATGGGCCCAAAAACATTCAGTACTTC. This gives the protein CASSQDDGPKNIQYF.

This clone was counted once. CDR3 loop: CSSQGVNEQYF. Written as DNA, the CDR3 is TGCAGTTCACAGGGAGTTAACGAGCAGTACTTC. The chain links TRBV20-1 to TRBJ2-7; TRBD1 is a possible D gene (6 bases). In germline, CDR1 is DFQATT, CDR2 SNEGSKA (reference sequence). With 8 bases removed from V and 5 bases from J, the gap between germline ends came to 13 bases. CDR3 length equals 11 residues.

The chain's CDR3 is CASRTHLQQGSTNEKLFF. In nucleotides, the CDR3 is TGTGCCAGCAGAACCCACCTCCAACAGGGATCAACTAATGAAAAACTGTTTTTT. This sequence joins TRBV27 and TRBJ1-4, with a possible D match to TRBD1 (6 bases). The CDR3 runs 18 residues. V was shortened by 6 bases and J by 0 bases, with 20 bases between the two germline ends. The germline V gene encodes CDR1 MNHEY and CDR2 SMNVEV (reference sequence). Looking up the rest from reference TRBV27 and TRBJ1-4 gives the full variable domain: EAQVTQNPRYLITVTGKKLTVTCSQNMNHEYMSWYRQDPGLGLRQIYYSMNVEVTDKGDVPEGYKVSRKEKRNFPLILESPSPNQTSLYFCASRTHLQQGSTNEKLFFGSGTQLSVL.

This clone was observed a single time. The chain uses TRBV15 and TRBJ1-3; 7 bases line up with TRBD1. With 2 bases clipped from V and 5 bases from J, the junction kept 6 bases outside the gene matches. Looked up from germline, CDR1 is LNHNV and CDR2 is YYDKDF (reference sequence). This CDR3 spans 15 amino acids. The CDR3 sequence: CATSRFWTGRNTIYF. In DNA form, the CDR3 reads TGTGCCACCAGCAGATTTTGGACAGGAAGAAACACCATATATTTT.

CDR3 sequence (DNA): TGTGCCAGCAGCTTAGGTATCCGCGGGGGTGGAGAAGCGACAGATACGCAGTATTTT. It codes for CASSLGIRGGGEATDTQYF. The J gene is TRBJ2-3, the V gene TRBV11-3; 7 bases match TRBD2. V trimming: 1 base; J trimming: 3 bases; junction bases outside the gene matches: 16. From germline, CDR1 is SGHNT and CDR2 YENEEA. The CDR3 extends over 19 amino acids.

The chain links TRBV6-2 or TRBV6-3 to TRBJ1-1, with D uncertain. Trimming took off 2 bases at V and 5 bases at J, with 12 bases between the two ends. In germline, CDR1 is MNHEY, CDR2 SVGEGT. The CDR3 consists of 14 residues. Here the CDR3 reads CASSYELRRTEAFF. CDR3 coding DNA: TGTGCCAGCAGTTACGAACTCAGGAGGACTGAAGCTTTCTTT.

The genes are TRBV19 and TRBJ1-5, with a possible D match to TRBD1 (6 bases). The germline V gene encodes CDR1 LNHDA and CDR2 SQIVND (reference sequence). V was shortened by 3 bases and J by 7 bases, with 13 bases between the two germline ends. CDR3 size: 14 residues. The CDR3 spells CASSIRGARQPQHF. CDR3 nucleotides: TGTGCCAGTAGTATTCGGGGGGCGCGGCAGCCCCAGCATTTT. The variable domain in full, completed from reference TRBV19 and TRBJ1-5, reads DGGITQSPKYLFRKEGQNVTLSCEQNLNHDAMYWYRQDPGQGLRLIYYSQIVNDFQKGDIAEGYSVSREKKESFPLTVTSAQKNPTAFYLCASSIRGARQPQHFGDGTRLSIL.

CDR3: CASSNGLAGGGNEQFF. In DNA form, the CDR3 reads TGTGCCAGCAGTAACGGACTAGCGGGAGGAGGAAATGAGCAGTTCTTC. V and J are TRBV6-2 or TRBV6-3 and TRBJ2-1; 14 bases map to TRBD2. The CDR3 covers 16 residues. V gave up 5 bases and J gave up 7 bases; unmatched junction bases: 7. Germline V lookup: CDR1 MNHEY, CDR2 SVGEGT.

This clone was detected a few times. The chain combines TRBV4-1 with TRBJ2-5; D is possibly TRBD2 (6 bases). Germline lookup yields CDR1 MGHRA and CDR2 YSYEKL. The CDR3 is 14 amino acids. The V and J ends lost 4 bases and 8 bases respectively, with 17 bases between them. The CDR3 reads CASSRPTRDHTQYF. The CDR3 nucleotides are TGCGCCAGCAGCCGCCCGACTAGGGATCATACCCAGTACTTC.

This clone was counted once. V gene TRBV9 combines with J gene TRBJ2-7; 7 positions match TRBD1. The germline V gene encodes CDR1 SGDLS and CDR2 YYNGEE. V shed 3 bases, J shed 0 bases, and the junction held 9 bases outside the gene matches. This CDR3 is 16 amino acids long. CDR3 protein: CASSEQTGASSYEQYF. CDR3 nucleotides: TGTGCCAGCAGCGAACAAACAGGGGCCAGCTCCTACGAGCAGTACTTC.

The V call is TRBV7-9, the J call TRBJ1-5, with 8 bases that match TRBD1. This CDR3 contains 15 residues. Trimming at V came to 5 bases and at J to 7 bases, leaving 10 bases not matched to a gene. Looked up from germline, CDR1 is SEHNR and CDR2 is FQNEAQ (reference sequence). Written as DNA, the CDR3 is TGTGCCAGCAGCCAGGGGGCGGATCTGGGGCAGCCCCAGCATTTT. Amino acids: CASSQGADLGQPQHF.

This chain links TRBV30 with TRBJ2-2, with 7 bases fitting TRBD2. The junction had 9 bases not matched to a gene; V was cut back by 0 bases and J by 2 bases. This CDR3 contains 17 residues. Germline V gene lookup returns CDR1 GTSNPN and CDR2 SVGIG (reference sequence). The CDR3 DNA reads TGTGCCTGGAGTGTTTTACGGCGGGAGAGTAACACCGGGGAGCTGTTTTTT. It yields the protein CAWSVLRRESNTGELFF. The whole variable domain, remainder taken from reference TRBV30 and TRBJ2-2, is SQTIHQWPATLVQPVGSPLSLECTVEGTSNPNLYWYRQAAGRGLQLLFYSVGIGQISSEVPQNLSASRPQDRQFILSSKKLLLSDSGFYLCAWSVLRRESNTGELFFGEGSRLTVL.

This chain connects TRBV27 to TRBJ2-3, with 8 bases identical to TRBD1. The CDR3 runs 15 residues. After removal of 4 bases from V and 0 bases from J, the junction contained 3 bases not matched to a gene. CDR1 is MNHEY and CDR2 is SMNVEV in the germline V gene (reference sequence). The CDR3 DNA sequence: TGTGCCAGCAGTTCCAGGACAGGGAGCACAGATACGCAGTATTTT. Residues: CASSSRTGSTDTQYF.

CDR3 bases: TGTGCCTTCGACGATAAGGGACAGGGGACCCTTGAAGCTTTCTTT. This codes for CAFDDKGQGTLEAFF. The V call is TRBV30, the J call TRBJ1-1, with TRBD1 matching over 10 bases. The V and J ends lost 7 bases and 7 bases, in that order; junction bases with no gene match: 15. Germline V gene data show CDR1 as GTSNPN and CDR2 as SVGIG (reference sequence). This CDR3 has 15 residues.

This clone was picked up a small number of times. The rearrangement links TRBV6-1 to TRBJ2-7; no firm D call. Trimming stripped 0 bases from V and 7 bases from J, with 10 bases between. Germline CDR1 and CDR2: MNHNS and SASEGT. This CDR3 is built from 13 residues. The CDR3 DNA follows: TGTGCCAGCAGTGAAGCCATCCCCGGGGAGCAGTACTTC. It translates to CASSEAIPGEQYF.

This chain links TRBV5-1 with TRBJ1-4; D call uncertain. Trimming removed 0 bases at V and 10 bases at J, with 13 bases between. Germline V gives CDR1 SGHRS, CDR2 YFSETQ. CDR3 length: 14 residues. This CDR3 is CASSLEDPRAKLFF. Here the CDR3 DNA reads TGCGCCAGCAGCTTGGAGGACCCGCGGGCAAAACTGTTTTTT.

The genes are TRBV6-1 and TRBJ2-1; D is uncertain. The CDR3 extends over 16 amino acids. The V end was cut by 0 bases, the J end by 2 bases, with 11 bases between. Per the germline V gene, CDR1 is MNHNS and CDR2 is SASEGT. The CDR3 DNA reads TGTGCCAGCAGTGAAGCCTACCCCGTGACCTACAATGAGCAGTTCTTC. Amino acids: CASSEAYPVTYNEQFF.

The gene calls are TRBV5-1 and TRBJ2-3; D may be TRBD2 (6 bases). This CDR3 region has 16 residues. CDR1 SGHRS and CDR2 YFSETQ come from the germline V gene. V lost 6 bases and J lost 0, with 17 bases in between. The DNA of the CDR3 is TGCGCCAGCAACCCGACGGAGGGCCCTAGCACAGATACGCAGTATTTT. It specifies CASNPTEGPSTDTQYF.

V is TRBV9 and J is TRBJ2-7; TRBD1 might be the D (5 bases). There are 15 residues in the CDR3. V was trimmed by 7 bases and J by 0 bases, leaving 17 bases between them. Germline V gene sequence: CDR1 SGDLS, CDR2 YYNGEE. The CDR3 spells CASAESIDSSYEQYF. In DNA, the CDR3 is TGTGCCAGCGCGGAGTCTATAGACAGCTCCTACGAGCAGTACTTC.

The chain carries TRBV3-1 (or the pseudogene TRBV3-2) and TRBJ2-1; TRBD2 is a possible D gene (5 bases). The CDR3 runs to 15 residues. The germline V gene encodes CDR1 LGHDT and CDR2 YNNKEL (reference sequence). V lost 1 base and J lost 2, with 9 bases in between. In DNA form, the CDR3 reads TGTGCCAGCAGCCAAGCCCTAGCACCCTACAATGAGCAGTTCTTC. It encodes CASSQALAPYNEQFF.

Only a few counts were recorded for this clone. The rearrangement links TRBV7-2 to TRBJ2-3, with TRBD2 matching 12 bases. After removal of 5 bases from V and 3 bases from J, the junction contained 9 bases not matched to a gene. Looked up from germline, CDR1 is SGHTA and CDR2 is FQGNSA. The CDR3 consists of 17 residues. This chain's CDR3 is CASSKWTSGKGTDTQYF. The CDR3 coding sequence is TGTGCCAGCAGCAAGTGGACTAGCGGGAAAGGAACAGATACGCAGTATTTT.

This clone has a handful of counts. V and J are TRBV2 and TRBJ1-1; no firm D call. Germline CDR1 reads SNHLY; CDR2 reads FYNNEI. Deletions cut 6 bases from V and 4 bases from J, with 15 bases between. The CDR3 sequence is 14 residues long. The CDR3 nucleotides are TGTGCCAGCAGGGAGGCCCGAGAGAGCACTGAAGCTTTCTTT. It codes for CASREARESTEAFF.

The J gene is TRBJ2-7, the V gene TRBV28, with TRBD1 identical over 10 bases. Germline CDR1 reads MDHEN; CDR2 reads SYDVKM. J was trimmed by 6 bases and V by 7 bases; bases with no gene match: 6. The CDR3 extends over 13 amino acids. The CDR3: CASTGTGVREQYF. In DNA form, the CDR3 reads TGTGCCAGCACCGGGACAGGGGTCCGCGAGCAGTACTTC.

The chain has TRBV29-1 and TRBJ1-1; D might be TRBD1 (6 bases). Trimming took 6 bases from V and 10 from J, leaving 15 bases between them. CDR1 and CDR2 (germline): SQVTM, ANQGSEA. The CDR3 covers 11 residues. The CDR3 region is CSVAEQGSAFF. In DNA, the CDR3 is TGCAGCGTCGCTGAACAGGGTTCAGCTTTCTTT.

The V and J genes are TRBV5-4 and TRBJ2-7; 8 bases fit TRBD2. J gave up 4 bases and V 3 bases, and 9 bases lay outside the gene matches. The CDR3 loop spans 15 amino acids. The germline gives CDR1 SGHNT, CDR2 YYREEE (reference sequence). In DNA, the CDR3 is TGTGCCAGCAGCTCCTCTAGCGGGTCCTTTTACGAGCAGTACTTC. As protein: CASSSSSGSFYEQYF.

Only a few counts were recorded for this clone. The V gene is TRBV6-2 or TRBV6-3, the J gene TRBJ1-4, with unresolved D. CDR3 length: 15 amino acids. The V gene's germline CDR1 is MNHEY and CDR2 SVGEGT. Trimming stripped 6 bases from V and 8 bases from J, with 19 bases between. The CDR3 coding sequence is TGTGCCAGCAGCCGCGACCGACCACGTCAGGAAAAACTGTTTTTT. Amino acid sequence: CASSRDRPRQEKLFF.